This T cell receptor (beta chain) comes out of a study of breast tumors, draining lymph nodes, adjacent tissues. The CDR3 has 18 amino acids. With V trimmed by 2 bases and J by 5 bases, 7 bases remained unmatched. Germline V gene data show CDR1 as SNHLY and CDR2 as FYNNEI. The lymph nodes were axillary draining lymph nodes from breast cancer patients. General study points: Luminal-like breast cancer showed significantly greater tumor-nontumor repertoire similarity than basal-like breast cancer did. Tumor repertoires ranked between lymph nodes and nontumor tissue in diversity, with V and J gene preferences.

In TCRdb, the multiplex PCR reads were re-called with MiXCR into one record per CDR3 protein. The sample lists some 230,000 distinct CDR3 sequences; less than 40% were seen once. This clonotype was observed many times. Its antigen is undetermined. The J gene is TRBJ2-2, the V gene TRBV2; 14 bases match TRBD2. This receptor was obtained from a female donor with breast cancer. Some clones in this sample may be carry-over from other donors' samples. Sequenced material: axillary lymph node tissue. CDR3 protein: CASSEQGLAGVKTGELFF. The CDR3 coding sequence is TGTGCCAGCAGTGAACAGGGACTAGCGGGAGTCAAAACCGGGGAGCTGTTTTTT.